A selection of T cell receptor beta chains follows, all from one sample in a study of PD-1 blockade in classical Hodgkin lymphoma. TCRdb's table, derived via immunoSEQ multiplex PCR, lists solely in-frame clones and lacks some. The sample records about 35,000 clones, around 63% being singletons. The sequences come from peripheral blood mononuclear cells (PBMCs), collected before the second cycle of nivolumab. These receptors all come from a human donor with classical Hodgkin lymphoma. CDR3s include the opening cysteine and the closing phenylalanine or tryptophan. Fields, in order: J gene, D gene, V gene, clone size, CDR3 DNA, CDR3 protein. D genes are given only for firm matches. A row's size may be missing; if present it is once, few, many or a size class.

TRBJ1-5,-,TRBV6-5,-,TGTGCCAGCAGTGAGGGGGGGGTTGGTCAGCCCCAGCATTTT,CASSEGGVGQPQHF
TRBJ1-6,-,TRBV11-3,-,TGTGCCAGCAGCCCCGCGGGAACTAATTCACCCCTCCACTTT,CASSPAGTNSPLHF
TRBJ1-2,-,TRBV30,-,TGTGCCGCCGACAGTGGCTACACCTTC,CAADSGYTF
TRBJ2-7,TRBD2,TRBV28,-,TGTGCCAGCTCGGGACTAGCACAACGCGAGCAGTACTTC,CASSGLAQREQYF
TRBJ2-7,TRBD2,TRBV9,-,TGTGCCAGCAGCCCCGGGGGGGGGCACACTACTTACGAGCAGTACTTC,CASSPGGGHTTYEQYF
TRBJ1-1,TRBD1,TRBV5-1,-,TGCGCCAGCAGCGTGATACAGGGGGCAAGGACTGAAGCTTTCTTT,CASSVIQGARTEAFF
TRBJ2-1,TRBD1,TRBV10-3,many,TGTGCCATCGCCGGGACAGGTGGATACAATGAGCAGTTCTTC,CAIAGTGGYNEQFF
TRBJ1-5,-,TRBV2,medium-sized,TGTGCCAGCAGCTCCCGACAGGTTTCTGGGAATCAGCCCCAGCATTTT,CASSSRQVSGNQPQHF
TRBJ1-2,-,TRBV28,-,TGTGCCAGCAGTTTAGTAGGGTCGGTCTATGGCTACACCTTC,CASSLVGSVYGYTF
TRBJ2-1,-,TRBV20-1,-,TGCAGTGCTAGAGAGCAAATAGAGCAGTTCTTC,CSAREQIEQFF
TRBJ2-1,TRBD1,TRBV30,-,TGTGCCTGGAGTGACGACAGGGGGTATAATGAGCAGTTCTTC,CAWSDDRGYNEQFF
TRBJ2-7,-,TRBV4-1,-,TGCGCCAGCAGCCAACAAACAGGGTCCTACGAGCAGTACTTC,CASSQQTGSYEQYF
TRBJ1-1,-,TRBV7-9,-,TGTGCCAGCAGCTGGTGGCCGAACACTGAAGCTTTCTTT,CASSWWPNTEAFF
TRBJ1-3,-,TRBV7-6,-,TGTGCCAGCAGCTCCTCAACTATCCACGGGGACACCATATATTTT,CASSSSTIHGDTIYF
TRBJ2-2,TRBD2,TRBV6-5,few,TGTGCCAGCAGAGGACTAGCGGGAGTTGCCGGGGAGCTGTTTTTT,CASRGLAGVAGELFF
TRBJ2-5,TRBD2,TRBV7-9,many,TGTGCCAGCAGCTTAAACAGCGGGGGCCAAGAGACCCAGTACTTC,CASSLNSGGQETQYF
TRBJ1-1,TRBD1,TRBV7-2,-,TGTGCCAGCAGCTCGACAGGGGGCATCACTGAAGCTTTCTTT,CASSSTGGITEAFF
TRBJ2-5,-,TRBV28,-,TGTGCCAGCAGTGGGGGGGCGGGCTTAACAGAGACCCAGTACTTC,CASSGGAGLTETQYF
TRBJ1-1,-,TRBV6-5,-,TGTGCCAGCAGGATGGAGTCGAACACTGAAGCTTTCTTT,CASRMESNTEAFF
TRBJ1-2,-,TRBV19,-,TGTGCCAGTAGTGCCCCCAACAGGGTTGTCGGTGGCTACACCTTC,CASSAPNRVVGGYTF
TRBJ2-6,-,TRBV5-1,few,TGCGCCAGCAGATTGACAGGGGCCAACGTCCTGACTTTC,CASRLTGANVLTF
TRBJ2-1,-,TRBV9,-,TGTGCCAGCAGCGTAGGTGGAGGACAGTCCTACAATGAGCAGTTCTTC,CASSVGGGQSYNEQFF
TRBJ2-1,TRBD2,TRBV28,-,TGTGCCAGCAGTTTAGGCGGGAGGGCCTCTAGGAATGAGCAGTTCTTC,CASSLGGRASRNEQFF
TRBJ1-2,-,TRBV19,-,TGTGCCAGTAGTATAGGGTACAGGGTCGAAAATGGCTACACCTTC,CASSIGYRVENGYTF
TRBJ2-7,-,TRBV4-2,few,TGTGCCAGCAGCCAAGGAGACGAGCAGTACTTC,CASSQGDEQYF
TRBJ1-3,-,TRBV9,few,TGTGCCAGCAGCCCGCGACAAATCGCTTCGGGAAACACCATATATTTT,CASSPRQIASGNTIYF
TRBJ2-5,-,TRBV6-5,-,TGTGCCAGCAGTCGCTGGTACCAAGAGACCCAGTACTTC,CASSRWYQETQYF
TRBJ2-2,TRBD1,TRBV7-2,-,TGTGCCAGCAGCTTAGTGGGGACAGGGTTCTCCGGGGAGCTGTTTTTT,CASSLVGTGFSGELFF
TRBJ2-3,TRBD2,TRBV5-1,-,TGCGTCAGCCAGGGGACTAGCGGGAGTCGGACAGATACGCAGTATTTT,CVSQGTSGSRTDTQYF
TRBJ1-1,-,TRBV19,-,TGTGCCAGTAGTATAGCGATAGACACTGAAGCTTTCTTT,CASSIAIDTEAFF
TRBJ1-4,-,TRBV5-5,-,TGTGCCAGCAGCTTGAACGTGGACAATGAAAAACTGTTTTTT,CASSLNVDNEKLFF
TRBJ1-1,-,TRBV7-2,few,TGTGCCAGCAGCTCTACAACGGTCACTGAAGCTTTCTTT,CASSSTTVTEAFF
TRBJ2-2,-,TRBV5-1,-,TGCGCCAGCAGCAGGACAGTCACCGGGGAGCTGTTTTTT,CASSRTVTGELFF
TRBJ2-5,-,TRBV5-1,-,TGCGCCAGCAGCTTGGCCCGAAGCGGCATCAACCAAGAGACCCAGTACTTC,CASSLARSGINQETQYF
TRBJ1-6,-,TRBV7-8,-,TGTGCCAGCAGCTTAGTCCTAAATTCACCCCTCCACTTT,CASSLVLNSPLHF